This TCR beta chain originates from a study of blood T cell repertoires in COVID-19. Study in general: T cells, B-cell-depleted T cells, or PBMCs provided the cDNA or gDNA that served as material.

Clones were read by immunoSEQ multiplex PCR, and TCRdb kept only the in-frame ones, dropping some. Among about 170,000 clones listed, over 80% were seen once. The clonotype originates from a woman older than 75 with active or convalescent COVID-19. The sample comprised peripheral blood.

CDR3 sequence (DNA): TGCGCCAGCACTCTAGCGGGGACTAAAGAGACCCAGTACTTC. Translation gives CASTLAGTKETQYF. The chain is built from TRBV5-1 and TRBJ2-5; the match to TRBD2 covers 9 bases. CDR1 and CDR2 (germline): SGHRS, YFSETQ. V lost 6 bases and J lost 3; bases outside the gene matches: 6. This CDR3 comprises 14 residues.